This T cell receptor beta chain was observed in a study of human T cells and chemical hapten exposure. Overall study context: During the roughly 25-week study period, patients had diphenylcyclopropenone applied to the scalp every week. Women made up most patients, who had alopecia areata, totalis or universalis.

Specified time point: patch test 2, 6 weeks after DPC sensitization. Treatment denoted: therapeutic diphenylcyclopropenone sensitization with weekly scalp DPC. How the authors handled the data: Sample-level TCR yields exhibited a median of about 91,000, with a range of 23,224 to 690,600. TCRdb processed the RACE reads anew with MiXCR; each CDR3 protein has one entry. None of the V and J calls come from the authors' own analysis; TCRdb made them. Of over 100,000 distinct CDR3 sequences in the sample, about a tenth were seen once. The CDR3 covers 17 residues. From germline, CDR1 is SGHAT and CDR2 FQNNGV. Germline trimming cut 2 bases from V and 4 bases from J; bases unmatched to any gene: 4. This clonotype was counted many times.

Sequencing used whole blood, obtained in connection with sensitization to the hapten diphenylcyclopropenone (DPC). This receptor was identified in a woman between 40 and 50 years old with alopecia areata. Some clones in this sample may be carry-over from other donors' samples. The rearrangement joins TRBV11-2 to TRBJ2-3; 15 bases match TRBD2. The CDR3 is CASSLRGLAGGPDTQYF. The CDR3 DNA reads TGTGCCAGCAGCTTAAGAGGACTAGCGGGGGGGCCAGATACGCAGTATTTT.